Listed here are 16 T cell receptor beta chains from one sample, sequenced in a study of blood T cell repertoires in COVID-19. Assay: immunoSEQ multiplex PCR; the TCRdb copy retains only in-frame clones and omits some. Of tens of thousands of clones in the sample, around 89% are singletons; the top ten hold around 4%. Sequenced input: peripheral blood. Receptor source: a woman of 80 years or more with active or convalescent COVID-19.

The rearrangement uses TRBV28 and TRBJ1-3; no definite D call. The CDR3 extends over 15 amino acids. Germline CDR1 MDHEN, CDR2 SYDVKM. Deletions cut 6 bases from V and 0 bases from J, with 12 bases between. Written as DNA, the CDR3 is TGTGCCAGCAGCGACGACATCTTCTCTGGAAACACCATATATTTT. Residues: CASSDDIFSGNTIYF.

The chain employs TRBV6-5 and TRBJ2-5; D is perhaps TRBD1 (6 bases). Trimming pared 0 bases from V and 9 bases from J, leaving 17 bases between. The CDR3 extends over 15 amino acids. CDR1 is MNHEY and CDR2 is SVGAGI in the germline V gene. The CDR3 loop reads CASSYSRDNVGAQYF. CDR3 sequence (DNA): TGTGCCAGCAGTTACTCCAGGGACAACGTAGGGGCCCAGTACTTC.

The chain couples TRBV3-1 (or the pseudogene TRBV3-2) to TRBJ2-7; 7 positions match TRBD2. Germline CDR1 reads LGHDT; CDR2 reads YNNKEL (reference sequence). J was trimmed by 4 bases and V by 3 bases; bases with no gene match: 0. This CDR3 contains 12 residues. CDR3 loop: CASSHGGYEQYF. The CDR3 nucleotides read TGTGCCAGCAGCCACGGGGGGTACGAGCAGTACTTC.

A few counts support this clone. The sample carries other DNA sequences with the same CDR3. This chain connects TRBV6-5 to TRBJ1-2; a possible D gene is TRBD1 (6 bases). This CDR3 region has 12 residues. The germline CDR1 and CDR2 sequences are MNHEY and SVGAGI. V was pared by 5 bases and J by 8 bases, with 12 bases between. The CDR3 is CASSQQGGGYTF. CDR3 in DNA: TGTGCCAGCAGTCAACAGGGTGGCGGCTACACCTTC.

This clone was recorded a few times. The gene calls are TRBV6-5 and TRBJ1-3, with D possibly matching TRBD1 (6 bases). Germline V gene lookup returns CDR1 MNHEY and CDR2 SVGAGI. The CDR3 is made up of 15 amino acids. V was pared by 8 bases and J by 0 bases, with 14 bases between. CDR3 DNA sequence: TGTGCCAGCGGGAAAGACAGGATCTCTGGAAACACCATATATTTT. Translation: CASGKDRISGNTIYF.

This clone showed up just a few times. One end of the junction varies from germline; a read error may be responsible. The V call is TRBV7-9, the J call TRBJ2-7, with 10 bases lining up with TRBD2. This CDR3 has 14 residues. From germline, CDR1 is SEHNR and CDR2 FQNEAQ (reference sequence). CDR3 coding DNA: TGTGCCAGCAGCCTAGCGGGAGTTGACTACGAGCAGTACTTC. Residues: CASSLAGVDYEQYF.

This clone was observed once. This chain connects TRBV5-1 to TRBJ1-3; the D is unclear. Between the trimmed V and J ends, which lost 0 bases and 0 bases, there was a span of 7 bases. The CDR3 is 15 amino acids. Germline V gives CDR1 SGHRS, CDR2 YFSETQ. The chain's CDR3 is CASSLVPDSGNTIYF. In nucleotides, the CDR3 is TGCGCCAGCAGCTTGGTCCCAGACTCTGGAAACACCATATATTTT.

This clone has a single count. CDR3 bases: TGTGCCAGCAGCTTAGTAGGGACAGGAGACTACGAGCAGTACTTC. Translating it yields CASSLVGTGDYEQYF. The rearrangement links TRBV7-2 to TRBJ2-7; 8 nucleotides line up with TRBD1. CDR1 and CDR2 (germline): SGHTA, FQGNSA. V gave up 1 base and J gave up 3 bases; unmatched junction bases: 5. The CDR3 loop spans 15 amino acids.

The chain links TRBV28 to TRBJ1-2; no clear D. CDR1 and CDR2 from the germline V gene are MDHEN and SYDVKM. The V end lost 3 bases, the J end lost 8 bases, and 10 bases lay between the germline ends. The CDR3 runs 12 residues. The CDR3 region is CASSFGREGYTF. The CDR3 nucleotides read TGTGCCAGCAGTTTTGGTCGGGAGGGCTACACCTTC.

The chain links TRBV28 to TRBJ1-1; TRBD1 agrees at 9 bases. V lost 6 bases to trimming and J lost 5 bases; unmatched junction nucleotides: 10. CDR1 is MDHEN and CDR2 is SYDVKM in the germline V gene. The CDR3 covers 15 residues. The CDR3, as DNA: TGTGCCAGCAGCCCGCTCGGGACAGGGCCGACTGAAGCTTTCTTT. Translated, it gives CASSPLGTGPTEAFF.

This chain links TRBV15 with TRBJ1-3; 9 positions match TRBD1. V was pared by 0 bases and J by 3 bases, with 6 bases of the junction left unmatched. Germline loops: CDR1 LNHNV, CDR2 YYDKDF (reference sequence). This CDR3 comprises 17 residues. For the CDR3, the DNA is TGTGCCACCAGCAGAGATCCGAACAGGGGGCGTGGAAACACCATATATTTT. Its protein product is CATSRDPNRGRGNTIYF. The entire variable domain, with the rest obtained from reference TRBV15 and TRBJ1-3, is as follows: DAMVIQNPRYQVTQFGKPVTLSCSQTLNHNVMYWYQQKSSQAPKLLFHYYDKDFNNEADTPDNFQSRRPNTSFCFLDIRSPGLGDTAMYLCATSRDPNRGRGNTIYFGEGSWLTVV.

Only a few counts were recorded for this clone. V gene TRBV28 combines with J gene TRBJ1-5; D not resolved. Germline lookup yields CDR1 MDHEN and CDR2 SYDVKM. V lost 2 bases to trimming and J lost 2 bases, with 10 bases between them. The CDR3 sequence is 15 residues long. CDR3 in amino acids: CASSLGGDGNQPQHF. CDR3 nucleotide sequence: TGTGCCAGCAGTTTAGGCGGGGATGGCAATCAGCCCCAGCATTTT.

V and J are TRBV7-2 and TRBJ1-1; D not certain. Looked up from germline, CDR1 is SGHTA and CDR2 is FQGNSA. V lost 0 bases and J 0 bases, leaving 5 bases between the germline ends. This CDR3 comprises 14 residues. In DNA, the CDR3 is TGTGCCAGCAGCTTAGCGGGAGTGAACACTGAAGCTTTCTTT. Its translation is CASSLAGVNTEAFF.

The chain recombines TRBV19 with TRBJ2-1; possibly TRBD2 for D (5 bases). CDR1 is LNHDA and CDR2 is SQIVND in the germline V gene (reference sequence). CDR3 size: 13 residues. With 5 bases removed from V and 9 bases from J, the gap between germline ends came to 14 bases. The CDR3 loop is CASSGPTGGEQFF. The CDR3 region has the DNA TGTGCCAGTAGTGGCCCGACTGGAGGTGAGCAGTTCTTC. The entire variable domain, with the rest obtained from reference TRBV19 and TRBJ2-1, is as follows: DGGITQSPKYLFRKEGQNVTLSCEQNLNHDAMYWYRQDPGQGLRLIYYSQIVNDFQKGDIAEGYSVSREKKESFPLTVTSAQKNPTAFYLCASSGPTGGEQFFGPGTRLTVL.

The chain recombines TRBV4-3 with TRBJ1-4, with TRBD1 matching 8 bases. V shed 2 bases and J 8 bases; nucleotides not matched to a gene: 7. Germline V gives CDR1 LGHNA, CDR2 YSLEER. The length of the CDR3 is 15 residues. The CDR3 DNA reads TGCGCCAGCAGCCAAAAGGGACAGGACATGGAAAAACTGTTTTTT. This gives the protein CASSQKGQDMEKLFF.

This chain connects TRBV3-1 (or the pseudogene TRBV3-2) to TRBJ2-1; no clear D. Trimming removed 0 bases at V and 9 bases at J, with 12 bases between. Looked up from germline, CDR1 is LGHDT and CDR2 is YNNKEL (reference sequence). The CDR3 runs 14 residues. The DNA for the CDR3 is TGTGCCAGCAGCCAAGATTGGCCCCGAGGTGAGCAGTTCTTC. Residues: CASSQDWPRGEQFF.